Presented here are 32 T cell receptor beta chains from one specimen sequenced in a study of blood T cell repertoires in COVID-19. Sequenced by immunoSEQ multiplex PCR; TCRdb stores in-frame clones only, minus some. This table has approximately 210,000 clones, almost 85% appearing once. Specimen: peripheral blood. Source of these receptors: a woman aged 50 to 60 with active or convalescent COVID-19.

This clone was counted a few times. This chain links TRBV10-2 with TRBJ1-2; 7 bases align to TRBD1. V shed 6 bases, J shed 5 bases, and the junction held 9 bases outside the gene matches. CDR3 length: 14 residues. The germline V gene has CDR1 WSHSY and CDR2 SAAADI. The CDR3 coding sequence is TGCGCCAGCAGCGGACAGGAAGTCGGGTATGGCTACACCTTC. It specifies CASSGQEVGYGYTF.

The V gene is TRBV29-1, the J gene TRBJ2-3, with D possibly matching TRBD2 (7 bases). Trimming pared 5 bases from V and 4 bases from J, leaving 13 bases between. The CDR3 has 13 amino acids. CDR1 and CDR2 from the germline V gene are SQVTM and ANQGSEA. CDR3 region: CSVLQGGSDTQYF. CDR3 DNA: TGCAGCGTTCTACAGGGAGGGTCAGATACGCAGTATTTT.

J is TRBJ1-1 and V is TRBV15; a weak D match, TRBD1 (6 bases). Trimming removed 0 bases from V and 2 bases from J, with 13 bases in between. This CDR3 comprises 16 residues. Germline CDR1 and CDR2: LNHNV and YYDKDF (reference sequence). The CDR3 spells CATSRDKGVRNTEAFF. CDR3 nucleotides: TGTGCCACCAGCAGAGATAAGGGGGTCCGCAACACTGAAGCTTTCTTT. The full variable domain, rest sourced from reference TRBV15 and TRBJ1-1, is DAMVIQNPRYQVTQFGKPVTLSCSQTLNHNVMYWYQQKSSQAPKLLFHYYDKDFNNEADTPDNFQSRRPNTSFCFLDIRSPGLGDTAMYLCATSRDKGVRNTEAFFGQGTRLTVV.

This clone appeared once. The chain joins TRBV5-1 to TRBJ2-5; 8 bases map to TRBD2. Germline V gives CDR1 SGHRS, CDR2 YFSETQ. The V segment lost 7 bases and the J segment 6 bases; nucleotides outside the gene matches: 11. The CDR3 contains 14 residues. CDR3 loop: CASQPSGGGQTQYF. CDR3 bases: TGCGCCAGCCAACCGAGCGGGGGCGGGCAGACCCAGTACTTC.

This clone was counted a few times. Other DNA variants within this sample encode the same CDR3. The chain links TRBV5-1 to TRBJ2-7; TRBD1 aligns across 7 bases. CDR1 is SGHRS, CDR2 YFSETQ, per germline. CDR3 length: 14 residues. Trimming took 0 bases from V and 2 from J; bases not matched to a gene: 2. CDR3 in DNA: TGCGCCAGCAGCTTGGGGCAGGGGGCCTACGAGCAGTACTTC. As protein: CASSLGQGAYEQYF. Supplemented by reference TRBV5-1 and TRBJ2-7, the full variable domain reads KAGVTQTPRYLIKTRGQQVTLSCSPISGHRSVSWYQQTPGQGLQFLFEYFSETQRNKGNFPGRFSGRQFSNSRSEMNVSTLELGDSALYLCASSLGQGAYEQYFGPGTRLTVT.

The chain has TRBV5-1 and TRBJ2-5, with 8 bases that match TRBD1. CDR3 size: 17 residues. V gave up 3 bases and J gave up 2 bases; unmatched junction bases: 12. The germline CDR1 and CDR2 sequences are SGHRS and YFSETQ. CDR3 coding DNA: TGCGCCAGCAGCTGGGGTCCCAGCAGGGGGCTTCAAGAGACCCAGTACTTC. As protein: CASSWGPSRGLQETQYF. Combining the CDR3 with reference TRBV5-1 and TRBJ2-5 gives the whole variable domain KAGVTQTPRYLIKTRGQQVTLSCSPISGHRSVSWYQQTPGQGLQFLFEYFSETQRNKGNFPGRFSGRQFSNSRSEMNVSTLELGDSALYLCASSWGPSRGLQETQYFGPGTRLLVL.

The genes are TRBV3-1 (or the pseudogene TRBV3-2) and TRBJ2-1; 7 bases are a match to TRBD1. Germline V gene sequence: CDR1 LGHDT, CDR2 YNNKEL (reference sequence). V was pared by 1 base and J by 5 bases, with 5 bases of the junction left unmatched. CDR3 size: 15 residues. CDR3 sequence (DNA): TGTGCCAGCAGCCAAGGAGGGGGCCCGGACAATGAGCAGTTCTTC. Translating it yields CASSQGGGPDNEQFF.

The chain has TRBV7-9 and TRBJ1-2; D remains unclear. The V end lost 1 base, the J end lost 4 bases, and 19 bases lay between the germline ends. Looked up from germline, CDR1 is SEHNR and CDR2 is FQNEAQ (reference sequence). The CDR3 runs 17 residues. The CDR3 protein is CASSLGFSFGNFYGYTF. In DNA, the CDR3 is TGTGCCAGCAGCTTAGGTTTTAGCTTCGGGAACTTCTATGGCTACACCTTC. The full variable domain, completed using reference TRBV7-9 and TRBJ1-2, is DTGVSQNPRHKITKRGQNVTFRCDPISEHNRLYWYRQTLGQGPEFLTYFQNEAQLEKSRLLSDRFSAERPKGSFSTLEIQRTEQGDSAMYLCASSLGFSFGNFYGYTFGSGTRLTVV.

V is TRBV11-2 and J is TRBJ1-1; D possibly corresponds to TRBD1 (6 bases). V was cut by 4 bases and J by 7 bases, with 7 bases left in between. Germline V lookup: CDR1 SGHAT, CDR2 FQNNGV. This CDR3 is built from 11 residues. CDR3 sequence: CASSSRGEAFF. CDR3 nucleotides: TGTGCCAGCAGCTCCAGGGGTGAAGCTTTCTTT.

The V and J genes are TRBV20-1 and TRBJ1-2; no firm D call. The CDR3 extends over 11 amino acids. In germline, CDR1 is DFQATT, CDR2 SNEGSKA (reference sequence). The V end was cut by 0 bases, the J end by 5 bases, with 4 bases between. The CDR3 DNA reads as TGCAGTGCTAGAGATCATTATGGCTACACCTTC. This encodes CSARDHYGYTF.

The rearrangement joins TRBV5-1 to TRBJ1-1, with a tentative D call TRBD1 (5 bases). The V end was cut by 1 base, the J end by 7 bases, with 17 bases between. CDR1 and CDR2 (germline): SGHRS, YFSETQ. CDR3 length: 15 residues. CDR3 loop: CASSLIGASRGEAFF. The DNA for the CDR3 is TGCGCCAGCAGCTTGATAGGGGCGAGCCGTGGTGAAGCTTTCTTT.

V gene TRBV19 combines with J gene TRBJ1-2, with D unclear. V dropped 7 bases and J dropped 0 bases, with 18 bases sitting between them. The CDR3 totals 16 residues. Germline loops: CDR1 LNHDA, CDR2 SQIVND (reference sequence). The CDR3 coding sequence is TGTGCCAGTACTCCGGCAGAACTACCAACTAACTATGGCTACACCTTC. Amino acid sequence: CASTPAELPTNYGYTF.

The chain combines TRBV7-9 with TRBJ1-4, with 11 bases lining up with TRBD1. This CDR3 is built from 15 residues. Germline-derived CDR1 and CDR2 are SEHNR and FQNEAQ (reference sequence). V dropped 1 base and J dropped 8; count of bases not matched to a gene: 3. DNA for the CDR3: TGTGCCAGCAGCTTAGTGGACAGGGGGCACGAAAAACTGTTTTTT. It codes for CASSLVDRGHEKLFF. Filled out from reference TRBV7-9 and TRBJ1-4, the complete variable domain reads DTGVSQNPRHKITKRGQNVTFRCDPISEHNRLYWYRQTLGQGPEFLTYFQNEAQLEKSRLLSDRFSAERPKGSFSTLEIQRTEQGDSAMYLCASSLVDRGHEKLFFGSGTQLSVL.

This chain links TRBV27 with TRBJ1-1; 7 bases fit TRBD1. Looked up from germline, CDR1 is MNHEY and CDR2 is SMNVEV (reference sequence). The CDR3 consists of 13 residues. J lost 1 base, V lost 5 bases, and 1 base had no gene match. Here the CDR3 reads CASSRTGNTEAFF. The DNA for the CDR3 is TGTGCCAGCAGTCGGACAGGGAACACTGAAGCTTTCTTT.

The CDR3 sequence is CASSSGQGSGYGYTF. CDR3 bases: TGTGCCAGCAGCTCCGGGCAGGGGTCTGGCTATGGCTACACCTTC. This chain uses TRBV6-5 with TRBJ1-2, with a weak D call TRBD1 (6 bases). V was shortened by 6 bases and J by 4 bases, with 18 bases between the two germline ends. CDR3 length: 15 amino acids. Germline V gene lookup returns CDR1 MNHEY and CDR2 SVGAGI.

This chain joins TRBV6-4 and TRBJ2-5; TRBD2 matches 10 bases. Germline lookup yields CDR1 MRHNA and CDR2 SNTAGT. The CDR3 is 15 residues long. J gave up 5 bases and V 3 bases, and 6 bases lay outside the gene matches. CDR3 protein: CASSELAGEVETQYF. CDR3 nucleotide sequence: TGTGCCAGCAGTGAGCTAGCGGGGGAAGTTGAGACCCAGTACTTC.

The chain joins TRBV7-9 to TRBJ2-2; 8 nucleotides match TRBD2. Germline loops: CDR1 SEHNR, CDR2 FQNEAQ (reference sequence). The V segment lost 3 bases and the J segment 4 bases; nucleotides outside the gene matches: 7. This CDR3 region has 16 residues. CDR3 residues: CASSFFGTRFTGELFF. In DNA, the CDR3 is TGTGCCAGCAGCTTCTTCGGGACTAGATTCACCGGGGAGCTGTTTTTT.

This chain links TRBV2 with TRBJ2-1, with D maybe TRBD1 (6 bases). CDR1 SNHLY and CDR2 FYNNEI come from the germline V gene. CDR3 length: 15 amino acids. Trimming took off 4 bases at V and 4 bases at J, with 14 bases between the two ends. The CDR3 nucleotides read TGTGCCAGCAGTGCGCAGGGGCTAAGGTACAATGAGCAGTTCTTC. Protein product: CASSAQGLRYNEQFF.

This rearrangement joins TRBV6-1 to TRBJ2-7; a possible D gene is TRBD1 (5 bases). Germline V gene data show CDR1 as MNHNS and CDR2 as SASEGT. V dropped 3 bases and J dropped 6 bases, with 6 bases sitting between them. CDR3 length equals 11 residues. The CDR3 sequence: CASSDRVEQYV. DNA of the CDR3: TGTGCCAGCAGTGACAGGGTCGAGCAGTACGTC.

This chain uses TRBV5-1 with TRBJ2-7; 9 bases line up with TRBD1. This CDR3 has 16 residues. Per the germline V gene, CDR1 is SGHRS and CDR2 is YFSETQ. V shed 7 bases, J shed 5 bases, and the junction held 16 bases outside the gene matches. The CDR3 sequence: CASGRGQVTGGHEQYF. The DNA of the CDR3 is TGCGCCAGCGGCCGGGGGCAGGTGACAGGGGGACACGAGCAGTACTTC.

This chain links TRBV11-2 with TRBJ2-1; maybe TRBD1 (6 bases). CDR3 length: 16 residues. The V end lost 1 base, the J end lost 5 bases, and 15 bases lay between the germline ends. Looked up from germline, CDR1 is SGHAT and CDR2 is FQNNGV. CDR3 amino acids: CASSLGTGAGDNEQFF. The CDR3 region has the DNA TGTGCCAGCAGCTTAGGAACCGGAGCAGGGGACAATGAGCAGTTCTTC.

The CDR3 DNA reads as TGTGCCAGCACCGCGGGGGATGAAAAACTGTTTTTT. Protein product: CASTAGDEKLFF. The gene calls are TRBV12-3 or TRBV12-4 and TRBJ1-4; possible D gene TRBD1, 5 bases. Trimming shortened V by 7 bases and J by 6 bases, and 9 bases separated the two germline ends. This CDR3 is 12 amino acids long.

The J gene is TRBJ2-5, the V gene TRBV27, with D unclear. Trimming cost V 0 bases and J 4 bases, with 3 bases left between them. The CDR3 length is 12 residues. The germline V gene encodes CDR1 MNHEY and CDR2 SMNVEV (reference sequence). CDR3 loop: CASSLSLETQYF. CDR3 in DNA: TGTGCCAGCAGTTTATCCCTAGAGACCCAGTACTTC.

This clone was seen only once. CDR3 sequence: CASSTRQGVNSPLHF. The DNA of the CDR3 is TGTGCCAGCAGCACCAGACAGGGGGTGAATTCACCCCTCCACTTT. This chain connects TRBV7-2 to TRBJ1-6; 9 nucleotides align to TRBD1. The ends lost 5 bases at V and 7 bases at J; junction bases unmatched: 6. The CDR3 totals 15 residues. Germline V gives CDR1 SGHTA, CDR2 FQGNSA.

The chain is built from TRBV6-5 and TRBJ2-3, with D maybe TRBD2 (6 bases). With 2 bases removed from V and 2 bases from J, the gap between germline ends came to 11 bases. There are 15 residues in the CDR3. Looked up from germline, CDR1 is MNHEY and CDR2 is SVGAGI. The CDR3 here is CASSYGTPNTDTQYF. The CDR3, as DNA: TGTGCCAGCAGTTACGGGACTCCCAACACAGATACGCAGTATTTT.

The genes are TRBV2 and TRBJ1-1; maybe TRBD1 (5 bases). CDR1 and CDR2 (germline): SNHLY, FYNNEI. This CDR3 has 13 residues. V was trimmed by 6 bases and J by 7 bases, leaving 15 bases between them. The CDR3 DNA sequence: TGTGCCAGCAGGGGGGACTACGGGGGTGAAGCTTTCTTT. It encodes CASRGDYGGEAFF.

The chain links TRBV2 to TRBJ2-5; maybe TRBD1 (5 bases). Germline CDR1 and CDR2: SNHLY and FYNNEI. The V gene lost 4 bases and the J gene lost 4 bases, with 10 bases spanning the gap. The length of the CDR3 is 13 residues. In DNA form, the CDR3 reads TGTGCCAGCAGTGGGGGCACAGGAGAGACCCAGTACTTC. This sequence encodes CASSGGTGETQYF.

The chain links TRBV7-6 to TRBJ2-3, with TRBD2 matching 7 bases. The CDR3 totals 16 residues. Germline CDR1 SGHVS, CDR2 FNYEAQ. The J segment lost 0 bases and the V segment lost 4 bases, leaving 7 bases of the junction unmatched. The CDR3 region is CASSSLSGTSTDTQYF. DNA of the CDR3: TGTGCCAGCAGCTCGCTAAGCGGGACTAGCACAGATACGCAGTATTTT.

The DNA for the CDR3 is TGCGCCAGCAGCACCGGGACTAGCGGGGGCCGGGATACGCAGTATTTT. Its translation is CASSTGTSGGRDTQYF. The chain couples TRBV5-1 to TRBJ2-3; 14 bases match TRBD2. Per the germline V gene, CDR1 is SGHRS and CDR2 is YFSETQ. The J segment lost 6 bases and the V segment lost 4 bases, leaving 7 bases of the junction unmatched. This CDR3 has 16 amino acids.

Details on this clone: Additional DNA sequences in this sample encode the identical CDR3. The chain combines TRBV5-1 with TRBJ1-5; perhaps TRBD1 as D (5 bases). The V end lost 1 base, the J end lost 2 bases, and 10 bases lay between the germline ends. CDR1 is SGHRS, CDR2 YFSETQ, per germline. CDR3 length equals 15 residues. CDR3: CASSLQGGGNQPQHF. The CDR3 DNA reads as TGCGCCAGCAGCTTGCAGGGCGGGGGCAATCAGCCCCAGCATTTT.

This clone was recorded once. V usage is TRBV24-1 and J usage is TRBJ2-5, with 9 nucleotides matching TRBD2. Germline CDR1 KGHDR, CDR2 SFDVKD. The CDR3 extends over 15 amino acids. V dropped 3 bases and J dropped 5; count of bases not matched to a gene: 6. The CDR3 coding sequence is TGTGCCACCAGTGATCCCTCAGCGGGAGGCGAGACCCAGTACTTC. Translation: CATSDPSAGGETQYF.

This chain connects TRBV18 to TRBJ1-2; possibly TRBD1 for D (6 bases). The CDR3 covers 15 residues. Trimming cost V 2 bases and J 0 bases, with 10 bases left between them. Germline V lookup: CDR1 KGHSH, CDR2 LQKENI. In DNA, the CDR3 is TGTGCCAGCTCACCAAACAGGGCCCCTAACTATGGCTACACCTTC. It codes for CASSPNRAPNYGYTF.